This T cell receptor (beta chain) is drawn from a study of T cells in women clearing cervical HPV infection. Study information: Controls' single incident HPV16 infection cleared within 12 months without precancer.

A note on this clone: Sequencing ends 3 residues short of the CDR3 end; the germline J gene provides the rest.

The protocol was immunoSEQ multiplex PCR, while the TCRdb copy is restricted to in-frame clones and leaves out a portion. Recorded for this sample: some 20,000 clones. From germline, CDR1 is SGHNT and CDR2 YENEEA. This CDR3 spans 13 amino acids. Trimming took 0 bases from V and 2 from J, leaving 4 bases between them. The chain recombines TRBV11-3 with TRBJ1-2; D not resolved. The sequenced sample was blood buffy coat. This clonotype was sampled from a woman between 18 and 69 years old with a cervical HPV16 infection that either progressed to CIN3+ or cleared (not recorded which). The CDR3 DNA, read in part, is TGTGCCAGCAGCTTAGACAGAAACTATGGC. Its protein is CASSLDRNYG. The whole CDR3 reads CASSLDRNYGYTF.